This entry features one T cell receptor (beta chain) sequence. Its specificity is unknown. The germline V gene has CDR1 SEHNR and CDR2 FQNEAQ (reference sequence). The J segment lost 3 bases and the V segment lost 2 bases, leaving 7 bases of the junction unmatched. CDR3 length: 16 residues. The data derive from a study of OX40 agonist ivuxolimab in advanced cancers. Study as a whole: The dose-escalation cohort had hepatocellular carcinoma, melanoma, renal cell or head and neck cancer. Eligibility rules accepted prior anti-PD-1, anti-PD-L1 or anti-CTLA-4 therapy, and 35% to 45% had some.

Study-wide results and caveats: Those patients achieving a partial response at 0.1-3.0 mg/kg showed among the lowest clonal expansion.

TCRdb's copy holds only in-frame clones and misses some; the assay was immunoSEQ multiplex PCR. The repertoire holds some 40,000 clones, with around 80% as singletons. The chain couples TRBV7-9 to TRBJ2-1; the match to TRBD2 covers 7 bases. This receptor was taken from an adult with an advanced solid tumor such as melanoma, head and neck, liver or kidney cancer. This specimen was CD4+ or CD8+ T cells sorted from blood, taken in a trial of the OX40 agonist ivuxolimab. The DNA for the CDR3 is TGTGCCAGCAGCTTATATGGTCTAGCGGACTACAATGAGCAGTTCTTC. Residues: CASSLYGLADYNEQFF.